This T cell receptor (beta chain) was documented in a study of cytomegalovirus exposure and HLA in healthy donors. Findings of the study overall: Presence/absence analyses assumed roughly uniform sequencing depth across donors.

CDR1 and CDR2 from the germline V gene are LNHNV and YYDKDF (reference sequence). V dropped 5 bases and J dropped 2; count of bases not matched to a gene: 6. The CDR3 is 14 amino acids. As to this clone: As yet, its antigen is unknown.

The PCR made use of 60 Vbeta and 13 Jbeta primers. Sequencing used immunoSEQ multiplex PCR; TCRdb keeps in-frame clones, though not all of them. The sample carries 97,000 or so clones, under 70% recorded once. J is TRBJ2-7 and V is TRBV15, with 7 bases lining up with TRBD1. The material sequenced was PBMCs. The receptor was isolated from a man aged 50-60 years in good health and CMV-seronegative. CDR3 sequence reads: CATSLRDSTYEQYF. Written as DNA, the CDR3 is TGTGCCACCAGCCTCCGGGACAGTACCTACGAGCAGTACTTC.